Described below is a single T cell receptor (beta chain) sequence and its context. The antigen is not known. This CDR3 has 15 amino acids. Trimming removed 3 bases at V and 8 bases at J, with 16 bases between. From germline, CDR1 is MGHRA and CDR2 YSYEKL. Genomic DNA of every subset was divided equally among multiple immunoSEQ plates. Some clones are missing from TCRdb's copy, which holds only in-frame ones; the method was immunoSEQ multiplex PCR. The profile shows 2 million to 2.5 million clones, 80% to 95% of them singletons. This specimen belongs to a study of shared clonotypes between healthy human individuals. Study-level findings and limits: Naive subsets, compared against memory subsets, generally had larger estimated richness values. Clonotypes that were shared across a few donors made up roughly 5% of naive CD4 clonotypes.

Sequencing was carried out using naive CD4+ T cells from PBMCs. Indicated subset: CD45RA+ positively selected. The source is a man aged 18 to 30 in good health. Some clones in this sample may be carry-over from other donors' samples. The gene calls are TRBV4-1 and TRBJ1-4; no reliable D call. This CDR3 is CASSQGEERREKLFF. In DNA, the CDR3 is TGCGCCAGCAGCCAGGGAGAGGAGAGGAGGGAAAAACTGTTTTTT.